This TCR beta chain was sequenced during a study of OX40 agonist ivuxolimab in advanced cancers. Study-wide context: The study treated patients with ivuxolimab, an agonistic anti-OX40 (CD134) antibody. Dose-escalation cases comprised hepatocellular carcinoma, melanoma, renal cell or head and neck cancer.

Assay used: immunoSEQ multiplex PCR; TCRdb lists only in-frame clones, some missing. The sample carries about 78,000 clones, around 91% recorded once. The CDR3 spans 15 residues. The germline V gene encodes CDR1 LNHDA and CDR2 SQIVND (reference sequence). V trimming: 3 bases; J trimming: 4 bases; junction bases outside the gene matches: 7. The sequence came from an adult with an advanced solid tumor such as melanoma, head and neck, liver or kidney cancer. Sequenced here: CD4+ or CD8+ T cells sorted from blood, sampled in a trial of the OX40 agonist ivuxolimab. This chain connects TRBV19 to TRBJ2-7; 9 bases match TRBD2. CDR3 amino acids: CASSIDSGSEYEQYF. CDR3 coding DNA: TGTGCCAGTAGTATCGATAGCGGGAGTGAATACGAGCAGTACTTC.